These 17 T cell receptor beta chains were sequenced from one sample in a study of cytomegalovirus exposure and HLA in healthy donors. The PCR made use of 60 Vbeta and 13 Jbeta primers. The data were produced by immunoSEQ multiplex PCR, yet TCRdb's version contains in-frame clones alone and is incomplete. The sample carries tens of thousands of clones, less than 70% recorded once. Sequences were obtained from PBMCs. The receptor set was obtained from a human donor in good health.

The chain joins TRBV29-1 to TRBJ1-1, with D unresolved. V lost 1 base and J lost 3, with 12 bases in between. There are 14 residues in the CDR3. CDR1 SQVTM and CDR2 ANQGSEA come from the germline V gene. The CDR3 reads CSVEGTFRDTEAFF. CDR3 nucleotides: TGCAGCGTTGAAGGGACTTTCCGGGACACTGAAGCTTTCTTT.

This clone showed up just a few times. V is TRBV28 and J is TRBJ1-2; D possibly corresponds to TRBD1 (6 bases). There are 15 residues in the CDR3. The germline V and J ends were trimmed by 5 bases and 5 bases, with 18 bases remaining between them. CDR1 is MDHEN, CDR2 SYDVKM, per germline. The CDR3 loop reads CASSPPSRGAYGYTF. The CDR3 region has the DNA TGTGCCAGCAGTCCTCCGTCTCGGGGGGCGTATGGCTACACCTTC.

The chain employs TRBV6-1 and TRBJ2-5; the match to TRBD2 covers 9 bases. Near its end, the DNA agrees better with TRBJ2-7, so the J call may be wrong. Germline values: CDR1 MNHNS, CDR2 SASEGT. The CDR3 is 14 amino acids. The CDR3 loop reads CASSGSGGSYEQYF. CDR3 bases: TGTGCCAGCAGTGGTAGCGGGGGCTCCTACGAGCAGTACTTC.

V and J are TRBV5-1 and TRBJ1-6; 7 bases are a match to TRBD1. The CDR3 has 16 amino acids. The germline CDR1 and CDR2 sequences are SGHRS and YFSETQ. Losses at the gene ends were 0 bases for V and 10 bases for J; bases not matched to a gene: 10. The CDR3: CASSLETAGGLSPLHF. DNA of the CDR3: TGCGCCAGCAGCTTGGAAACGGCAGGGGGTTTATCACCCCTCCACTTT. The full variable domain, in which reference TRBV5-1 and TRBJ1-6 provide the parts outside the CDR3, is KAGVTQTPRYLIKTRGQQVTLSCSPISGHRSVSWYQQTPGQGLQFLFEYFSETQRNKGNFPGRFSGRQFSNSRSEMNVSTLELGDSALYLCASSLETAGGLSPLHFGNGTRLTVT.

The CDR3 DNA reads TGTGCCAGCAGCGCCGTTAGGAGGAACACCGGGGAGCTGTTTTTT. Protein sequence: CASSAVRRNTGELFF. The J gene is TRBJ2-2, the V gene TRBV7-2, with unresolved D. The CDR3 has 15 amino acids. Germline V CDR1 and CDR2: SGHTA, FQGNSA. V was cut by 5 bases and J by 1 base, with 11 bases left in between.

The V and J genes are TRBV20-1 and TRBJ1-1; unclear D gene. Trimming removed 1 base at V and 5 bases at J, with 5 bases between. The CDR3 covers 11 residues. Germline CDR1 and CDR2: DFQATT and SNEGSKA (reference sequence). Here the CDR3 DNA reads TGCAGTGCTAGAGTGAGGACTGAAGCTTTCTTT. Its protein is CSARVRTEAFF.

In its sample, this clone was seen a few times. J is TRBJ2-2 and V is TRBV5-4; D gene ambiguous. Germline CDR1 SGHNT, CDR2 YYREEE (reference sequence). The CDR3 has 14 residues. V gave up 0 bases and J gave up 1 base, with 4 bases separating them. The CDR3, as DNA: TGTGCCAGCAGCTTGGTAGAGAACACCGGGGAGCTGTTTTTT. Its translation: CASSLVENTGELFF.

This rearrangement joins TRBV2 to TRBJ1-6; TRBD1 agrees at 7 bases. CDR1 and CDR2 (germline): SNHLY, FYNNEI. The CDR3 loop spans 15 amino acids. V shed 10 bases, J shed 10 bases, and the junction held 16 bases outside the gene matches. As DNA, the CDR3 is TGTGCCACGACCTTGAACGAGGGGGCAGGGTCACCCCTCCACTTT. It encodes CATTLNEGAGSPLHF.

This clone was counted a few times. This chain joins TRBV6-6 and TRBJ1-1; D not certain. CDR1 and CDR2 from the germline V gene are MNHNY and SVGAGI (reference sequence). V lost 2 bases and J lost 1, with 11 bases in between. The length of the CDR3 is 15 residues. The CDR3 sequence is CASSYIGMGNTEAFF. The CDR3 DNA follows: TGTGCCAGCAGTTACATCGGGATGGGGAACACTGAAGCTTTCTTT.

The chain recombines TRBV10-2 with TRBJ2-1; 12 bases agree with TRBD2. Germline loops: CDR1 WSHSY, CDR2 SAAADI. With 6 bases clipped from V and 0 bases from J, the junction kept 3 bases outside the gene matches. CDR3 length equals 16 residues. This CDR3 is CASSGTSGSSYNEQFF. As DNA, the CDR3 is TGCGCCAGCAGCGGGACTAGCGGGTCCTCCTACAATGAGCAGTTCTTC.

This clone has more than one count but fewer than ten. The V call is TRBV6-6, the J call TRBJ2-3; possibly TRBD2 for D (6 bases). The V gene lost 6 bases and the J gene lost 4 bases, with 20 bases spanning the gap. The germline gives CDR1 MNHNY, CDR2 SVGAGI (reference sequence). This CDR3 has 16 residues. The CDR3 protein is CASRPGGALSADTQYF. The CDR3 DNA is TGTGCCAGCAGGCCTGGCGGGGCTCTTTCGGCAGATACGCAGTATTTT.

The genes are TRBV7-2 and TRBJ2-7; D remains unclear. Germline-derived CDR1 and CDR2 are SGHTA and FQGNSA. The CDR3 totals 12 residues. V was clipped by 0 bases and J by 4 bases, with 4 bases between them. The CDR3 sequence is CASSLALYEQYF. The CDR3 coding sequence is TGTGCCAGCAGCTTAGCACTTTACGAGCAGTACTTC.

This chain joins TRBV7-3 and TRBJ2-1; weak D call: TRBD2 (6 bases). Trimming pared 5 bases from V and 4 bases from J, leaving 15 bases between. Germline CDR1 SGHTA, CDR2 FQGTGA. The CDR3 is 15 residues long. CDR3 residues: CASSLDYSGYNEQFF. The CDR3 region has the DNA TGTGCCAGCAGCCTAGACTATAGCGGATACAATGAGCAGTTCTTC.

This clone was seen only a few times. The chain has TRBV7-8 and TRBJ1-2; D gene ambiguous. V lost 1 base to trimming and J lost 7 bases, with 16 bases between them. Germline lookup yields CDR1 SGHVS and CDR2 FQNEAQ. The CDR3 has 15 amino acids. The CDR3 here is CASSLDSFAVAGYTF. CDR3 DNA sequence: TGTGCCAGCAGCTTAGATTCGTTCGCAGTTGCTGGCTACACCTTC.

The rearrangement joins TRBV6-6 to TRBJ1-2; no reliable D call. V was clipped by 0 bases and J by 11 bases, with 7 bases between them. Germline CDR1 reads MNHNY; CDR2 reads SVGAGI (reference sequence). This CDR3 contains 11 residues. The chain's CDR3 is CASSYSSRYTF. The DNA of the CDR3 is TGTGCCAGCAGTTACTCGAGTCGTTACACCTTC.

The chain has TRBV7-6 and TRBJ1-4, with 7 bases fitting TRBD1. The CDR3 extends over 15 amino acids. J gave up 7 bases and V 3 bases, and 8 bases lay outside the gene matches. Germline CDR1 and CDR2: SGHVS and FNYEAQ. The chain's CDR3 is CASSFAGGLSEKLFF. In DNA form, the CDR3 reads TGTGCCAGCAGCTTCGCAGGGGGATTAAGTGAAAAACTGTTTTTT.

This sequence joins TRBV7-9 and TRBJ2-7, with a weak D call TRBD2 (6 bases). Germline CDR1 SEHNR, CDR2 FQNEAQ (reference sequence). CDR3 length equals 12 residues. V was cut by 0 bases and J by 6 bases, with 6 bases left in between. The CDR3 here is CASSLAEGEQYF. CDR3 sequence (DNA): TGTGCCAGCAGCTTAGCGGAGGGCGAGCAGTACTTC. Looking up the rest from reference TRBV7-9 and TRBJ2-7 gives the full variable domain: DTGVSQNPRHKITKRGQNVTFRCDPISEHNRLYWYRQTLGQGPEFLTYFQNEAQLEKSRLLSDRFSAERPKGSFSTLEIQRTEQGDSAMYLCASSLAEGEQYFGPGTRLTVT.